The clone carrying this T cell receptor beta chain is a singleton in its sample. The data belong to a study of blood T cell repertoires in COVID-19. The V gene's germline CDR1 is PRHDT and CDR2 FYEKMQ (reference sequence). The J segment lost 0 bases and the V segment lost 2 bases, leaving 3 bases of the junction unmatched. This CDR3 has 16 amino acids. TCRdb's copy holds only in-frame clones and misses some; the assay was immunoSEQ multiplex PCR. The table records 100,000 to 150,000 clones, 70% to 90% of them present only once. The sequence came from a woman older than 75 with acute or convalescent COVID-19. This chain connects TRBV13 to TRBJ2-2, with 7 bases identical to TRBD1. The specimen sequenced was peripheral blood. CDR3 DNA sequence: TGTGCCAGCAGCTTACCTAGGGGGCCGAACACCGGGGAGCTGTTTTTT. It specifies CASSLPRGPNTGELFF.